The T cell receptor beta chain described here comes from a study of CD4 T cells in relation to SARS-CoV-2 and coronaviruses. As to this clone: Its antigen is as yet unknown.

The method was immunoSEQ multiplex PCR; TCRdb's version includes in-frame clones alone and lacks a portion of them. The sample contains some 16,000 clones, roughly 80% of which appear only once. Before the COVID-19 pandemic, during about 2011-2019, CD4+ T cells were taken from unexposed donors. Isolation of CD4+ T cells took place after roughly nine days in culture. Deletions cut 3 bases from V and 0 bases from J, with 1 base between. There are 11 residues in the CDR3. CDR1 SGHRS and CDR2 YFSETQ come from the germline V gene. Source material: CD4+ T cells from PBMCs, cultured in vitro. The TCR sequence derives from a human donor in good health. The V and J genes are TRBV5-1 and TRBJ2-7, with unresolved D. In DNA form, the CDR3 reads TGCGCCAGCAGCTCCTCCTACGAGCAGTACTTC. The encoded protein is CASSSSYEQYF.